The 19 T cell receptor beta chains listed next were all sequenced from one sample in a study of blood T cell repertoires in COVID-19. Repertoires were generated with immunoSEQ multiplex PCR, while TCRdb's copy carries only in-frame clones and drops some. Among over 70,000 clones listed, approximately 90% were seen once. Input material: peripheral blood. These TCRs come from a human donor with active COVID-19. The donor label of this sample is uncertain.

This chain uses TRBV14 with TRBJ2-6; D is perhaps TRBD2 (5 bases). This CDR3 is built from 17 residues. The germline V gene encodes CDR1 SGHDN and CDR2 FVKESK. Trimming shortened V by 2 bases and J by 1 base, and 12 bases separated the two germline ends. CDR3 sequence: CASSQPGNPSGANVLTF. CDR3 DNA sequence: TGTGCCAGCAGCCAACCCGGGAACCCTTCTGGGGCCAACGTCCTGACTTTC.

J is TRBJ1-2 and V is TRBV2; TRBD1 agrees at 12 bases. The CDR3 sequence is 15 residues long. The germline CDR1 and CDR2 sequences are SNHLY and FYNNEI. After removal of 7 bases from V and 8 bases from J, the junction contained 11 bases not matched to a gene. This chain's CDR3 is CASTGQGAWFGGYTF. The CDR3, as DNA: TGTGCCAGCACGGGACAGGGGGCCTGGTTTGGAGGCTACACCTTC. Full variable domain (remainder filled in from reference TRBV2 and TRBJ1-2): EPEVTQTPSHQVTQMGQEVILRCVPISNHLYFYWYRQILGQKVEFLVSFYNNEISEKSEIFDDQFSVERPDGSNFTLKIRSTKLEDSAMYFCASTGQGAWFGGYTFGSGTRLTVV.

The chain carries TRBV5-1 and TRBJ2-7; D may be TRBD1 (6 bases). The V and J ends lost 4 bases and 0 bases respectively, with 17 bases between them. The germline CDR1 and CDR2 sequences are SGHRS and YFSETQ. CDR3 length equals 16 residues. CDR3 nucleotide sequence: TGCGCCAGCAGCCCGGAAGGACAGTCGAGCTCCTACGAGCAGTACTTC. It translates to CASSPEGQSSSYEQYF.

The V call is TRBV2, the J call TRBJ1-4; 7 nucleotides match TRBD1. The V segment lost 7 bases and the J segment 3 bases; nucleotides outside the gene matches: 2. Germline V gene lookup returns CDR1 SNHLY and CDR2 FYNNEI. This CDR3 comprises 13 residues. The CDR3 sequence: CASTGTANEKLFF. In DNA, the CDR3 is TGTGCCAGCACGGGGACAGCTAATGAAAAACTGTTTTTT.

The chain joins TRBV6-1 to TRBJ1-2; possible D gene TRBD1, 5 bases. CDR3 length: 15 amino acids. The V gene's germline CDR1 is MNHNS and CDR2 SASEGT. Trimming took off 0 bases at V and 4 bases at J, with 12 bases between the two ends. CDR3 sequence (DNA): TGTGCCAGCAGTGAAGCCAGGGCAGGGATCTATGGCTACACCTTC. Translation: CASSEARAGIYGYTF.

This sequence joins TRBV12-3 or TRBV12-4 and TRBJ2-7; possible D gene TRBD1, 5 bases. Between the trimmed V and J ends, which lost 4 bases and 6 bases, there was a span of 13 bases. The CDR3 covers 13 residues. The CDR3 spells CASSWGTVGEQYF. In DNA, the CDR3 is TGTGCCAGCAGTTGGGGCACCGTTGGCGAGCAGTACTTC.

This chain uses TRBV5-1 with TRBJ1-3; TRBD1 matches at 7 bases. After removal of 0 bases from V and 0 bases from J, the junction contained 3 bases not matched to a gene. The germline CDR1 and CDR2 sequences are SGHRS and YFSETQ. The CDR3 totals 16 residues. The DNA for the CDR3 is TGCGCCAGCAGCTTGGAGGCAGGGGGCTCTGGAAACACCATATATTTT. This sequence encodes CASSLEAGGSGNTIYF.

This clone appeared a few times. The V and J genes are TRBV4-2 and TRBJ2-3; TRBD2 might be the D (6 bases). V was trimmed by 0 bases and J by 4 bases, leaving 14 bases between them. The CDR3 runs 16 residues. Per germline, CDR1 LGHNA and CDR2 YNFKEQ. CDR3 sequence (DNA): TGTGCCAGCAGCCAAGAGGCGGGGCCTAGGGCAGATACGCAGTATTTT. As protein: CASSQEAGPRADTQYF.

The chain joins TRBV18 to TRBJ2-3, with 9 bases identical to TRBD2. The junction had 7 bases not matched to a gene; V was cut back by 1 base and J by 2 bases. The CDR3 runs to 17 residues. CDR1 and CDR2 (germline): KGHSH, LQKENI. For the CDR3, the DNA is TGTGCCAGCTCACCACTAAGCGGGGGGACGCTCACAGATACGCAGTATTTT. It yields the protein CASSPLSGGTLTDTQYF.

The V gene is TRBV9, the J gene TRBJ2-1; 9 nucleotides match TRBD2. J lost 0 bases, V lost 3 bases, and 10 bases had no gene match. The CDR3 runs 18 residues. The V gene's germline CDR1 is SGDLS and CDR2 YYNGEE. The DNA for the CDR3 is TGTGCCAGCAGCGGAGACAGCGGGGGGCTTAGCTCCTACAATGAGCAGTTCTTC. This sequence encodes CASSGDSGGLSSYNEQFF.

J is TRBJ2-3 and V is TRBV14; D call uncertain. The germline V gene encodes CDR1 SGHDN and CDR2 FVKESK. There are 13 residues in the CDR3. Trimming removed 1 base from V and 6 bases from J, with 8 bases in between. The CDR3 sequence is CASSQVWADTQYF. In DNA form, the CDR3 reads TGTGCCAGCAGCCAAGTGTGGGCGGATACGCAGTATTTT.

This chain joins TRBV28 and TRBJ2-3; possible D gene TRBD2, 5 bases. The CDR3 has 14 amino acids. The ends were cut back, 6 bases at V and 2 bases at J, with 12 bases in the middle. Per the germline V gene, CDR1 is MDHEN and CDR2 is SYDVKM. The DNA of the CDR3 is TGTGCCAGCAGGGTCGAGGGCCACACAGATACGCAGTATTTT. Translation gives CASRVEGHTDTQYF.

The chain couples TRBV19 to TRBJ1-5, with D maybe TRBD1 (6 bases). V was clipped by 3 bases and J by 5 bases, with 14 bases between them. CDR1 LNHDA and CDR2 SQIVND come from the germline V gene (reference sequence). CDR3 length: 15 residues. The DNA for the CDR3 is TGTGCCAGTAGTATGTGGGGCAGGGGCGATCAGCCCCAGCATTTT. Translated: CASSMWGRGDQPQHF.

The chain has TRBV20-1 and TRBJ2-1; D gene uncertain. CDR1 and CDR2 from the germline V gene are DFQATT and SNEGSKA (reference sequence). V gave up 3 bases and J gave up 4 bases, with 13 bases separating them. This CDR3 contains 14 residues. CDR3: CSASNRFGYNEQFF. Written as DNA, the CDR3 is TGCAGTGCTAGTAATCGTTTCGGGTACAATGAGCAGTTCTTC.

The chain recombines TRBV24-1 with TRBJ2-1; TRBD2 matches at 11 bases. The V segment lost 10 bases and the J segment 9 bases; nucleotides outside the gene matches: 7. Germline CDR1 and CDR2: KGHDR and SFDVKD. The CDR3 consists of 13 residues. The CDR3 is CATSSGGLVEQFF. The CDR3 nucleotides are TGTGCCACGTCTAGCGGGGGGCTTGTTGAGCAGTTCTTC.

V and J are TRBV5-1 and TRBJ2-7, with a possible D match to TRBD1 (5 bases). The V gene's germline CDR1 is SGHRS and CDR2 YFSETQ. The CDR3 totals 15 residues. Trimming pared 0 bases from V and 2 bases from J, leaving 12 bases between. CDR3 sequence reads: CASSLDFGRAYEQYF. The CDR3 DNA follows: TGCGCCAGCAGCTTGGACTTTGGCAGGGCCTACGAGCAGTACTTC.

The J gene is TRBJ2-7, the V gene TRBV7-9; TRBD1 matches at 7 bases. V shed 7 bases and J 1 base; nucleotides not matched to a gene: 10. This CDR3 is 15 amino acids long. Germline CDR1 is SEHNR and CDR2 is FQNEAQ (reference sequence). CDR3 residues: CASTSEGTVSYEQYF. Written as DNA, the CDR3 is TGTGCCAGCACCTCCGAGGGGACAGTTTCCTACGAGCAGTACTTC.

This chain connects TRBV2 to TRBJ1-5; perhaps TRBD1 as D (5 bases). V was cut by 3 bases and J by 4 bases, with 19 bases left in between. The CDR3 extends over 17 amino acids. Germline values: CDR1 SNHLY, CDR2 FYNNEI. In DNA, the CDR3 is TGTGCCAGCAGTGATTGGCAGGGATTGGGGCATAATCAGCCCCAGCATTTT. Protein product: CASSDWQGLGHNQPQHF.

The chain employs TRBV7-8 and TRBJ2-3; no definite D call. In germline, CDR1 is SGHVS, CDR2 FQNEAQ. The CDR3 has 11 residues. V lost 5 bases to trimming and J lost 6 bases, with 6 bases between them. The CDR3 nucleotides are TGTGCCAGCAGCCTCCTGGATACGCAGTATTTT. Translation gives CASSLLDTQYF.